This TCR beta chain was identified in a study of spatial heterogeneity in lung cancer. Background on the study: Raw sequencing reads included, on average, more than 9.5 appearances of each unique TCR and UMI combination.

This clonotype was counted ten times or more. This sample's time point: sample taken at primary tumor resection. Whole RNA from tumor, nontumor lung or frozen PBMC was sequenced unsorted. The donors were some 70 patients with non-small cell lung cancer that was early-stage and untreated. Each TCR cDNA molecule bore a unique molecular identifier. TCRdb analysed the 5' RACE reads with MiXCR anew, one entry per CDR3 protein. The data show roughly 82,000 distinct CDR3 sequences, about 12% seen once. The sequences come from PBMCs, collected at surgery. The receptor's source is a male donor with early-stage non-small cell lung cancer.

CDR3 protein: CASSLEGIDTEAFF. The CDR3 DNA follows: TGCGCCAGCAGCTTGGAGGGTATTGACACTGAAGCTTTCTTT. V usage is TRBV5-1 and J usage is TRBJ1-1; no firm D call. The CDR3 runs 14 residues. Germline CDR1 is SGHRS and CDR2 is YFSETQ. V lost 0 bases, J lost 3 bases, and 9 bases lay in between.